This T cell receptor (beta chain) was captured by sequencing in a study of multiple sclerosis patients with progressive multifocal leukoencephalopathy. The germline CDR1 and CDR2 sequences are MNHNY and SVGAGI (reference sequence). Trimming removed 6 bases at V and 6 bases at J, with 14 bases between. The CDR3 length is 13 residues. Time point defined: time of PML onset. PML in natalizumab-treated patients developed after between roughly 16 and 56 months of natalizumab therapy. T3 refers to blood collected at the onset of PML. Method: immunoSEQ multiplex PCR; TCRdb's copy keeps in-frame clones and lacks some. Among about 31,000 clones listed, about nine tenths were seen once.

The chain links TRBV6-6 to TRBJ1-2, with D perhaps TRBD1 (5 bases). Source: PBMCs, taken from a patient treated with natalizumab. The sequence was collected from a woman aged 40 to 55 with progressive multifocal leukoencephalopathy. The CDR3 region is CASSLEGRDGYTF. The CDR3 region has the DNA TGTGCCAGCAGCCTAGAGGGGCGCGATGGCTACACCTTC.